Below, one TCR beta chain is given with its context. The PCR contained 60 Vbeta and 13 Jbeta primers. The assay was immunoSEQ multiplex PCR, and TCRdb's table has in-frame clones only and misses some. Counted here are around 110,000 clones, roughly 75% occurring once; the ten biggest clones make up over 2%. The entry originates in a study of cytomegalovirus exposure and HLA in healthy donors. Germline CDR1 reads SGHAT; CDR2 reads FQNNGV. The CDR3 loop spans 13 amino acids. Trimming pared 6 bases from V and 7 bases from J, leaving 15 bases between. Material for sequencing was PBMCs. The chain has TRBV11-2 and TRBJ1-1, with D perhaps TRBD1 (6 bases). The TCR comes from a man aged 35 to 55 in good health and CMV-seronegative. This chain's CDR3 is CASSYNRVGEAFF. CDR3 nucleotides: TGTGCCAGCAGTTATAACAGGGTTGGTGAAGCTTTCTTT.